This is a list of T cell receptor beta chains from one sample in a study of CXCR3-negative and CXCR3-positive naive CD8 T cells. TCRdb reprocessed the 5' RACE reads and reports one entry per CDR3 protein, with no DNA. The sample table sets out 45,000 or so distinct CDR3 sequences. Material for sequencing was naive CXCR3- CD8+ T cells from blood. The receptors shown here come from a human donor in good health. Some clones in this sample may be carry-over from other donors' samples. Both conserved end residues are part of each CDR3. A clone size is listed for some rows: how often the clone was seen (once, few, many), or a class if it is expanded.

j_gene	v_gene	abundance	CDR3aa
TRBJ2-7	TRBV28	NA	CASSLYESYEQYF
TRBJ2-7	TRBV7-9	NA	CASSPSGGGWNEQYF
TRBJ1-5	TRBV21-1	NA	CASSKAGRWLQPQHF
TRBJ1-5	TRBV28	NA	CASRYRTTSGAQHF
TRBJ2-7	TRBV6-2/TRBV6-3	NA	CASSFGTHYEQYF
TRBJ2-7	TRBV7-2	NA	CASSPPGYSYEQYF
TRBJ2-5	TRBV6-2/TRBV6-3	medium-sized	CASTPGLEETQYF
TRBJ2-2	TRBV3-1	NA	CASSPPVGRRVAGELFF
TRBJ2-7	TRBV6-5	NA	CASSLRDGAFYEQYF
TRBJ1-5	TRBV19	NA	CASSYISARGGGQPQHF
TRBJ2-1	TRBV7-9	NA	CAIRVRADEQFF
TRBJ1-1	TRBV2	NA	CASRRSRNAEAFF
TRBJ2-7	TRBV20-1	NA	CSAMSQGPRQFNYEQYF
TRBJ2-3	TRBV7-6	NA	CASSLGTSGSTDTQYF
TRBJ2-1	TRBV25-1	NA	CASSELTGVGDEQFF
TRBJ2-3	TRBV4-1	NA	CASSRRPDTSTDTQYF
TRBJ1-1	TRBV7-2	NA	CASRRGQNTEAFF
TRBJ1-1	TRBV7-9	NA	CASSPVGGGSDTEAFF
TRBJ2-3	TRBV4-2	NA	CASSQVPGQGADTQYF
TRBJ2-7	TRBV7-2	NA	CASSFEAGNEQYF
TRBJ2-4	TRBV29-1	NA	CSARGGTLNIQYF
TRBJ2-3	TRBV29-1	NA	CSVVDEHTDTQYF
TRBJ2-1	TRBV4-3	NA	CASTAAPSGRGGEQFF
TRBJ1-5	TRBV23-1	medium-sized	CASRMVPRAQHF
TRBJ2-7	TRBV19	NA	CASSIFLNGPYEQYF
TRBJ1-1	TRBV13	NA	CASSKDVKNTEAFF
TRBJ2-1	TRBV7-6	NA	CATRARGNEQFF
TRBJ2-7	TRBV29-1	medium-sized	CSVLSSGYEQYF
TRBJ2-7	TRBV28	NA	CASSSMGLANYEQYF
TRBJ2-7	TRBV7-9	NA	CASSTPFQGAYEQYF
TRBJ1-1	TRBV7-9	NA	CASSPQLNTEAFF
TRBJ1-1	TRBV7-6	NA	CASSSPGQPNTEAFF
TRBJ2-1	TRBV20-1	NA	CSASPSTSVDEQFF
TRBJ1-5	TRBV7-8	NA	CASSSDRGGNQPQHF
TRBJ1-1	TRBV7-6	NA	CASSSRDVGGAGAFF